One sample yielded the 29 T cell receptor beta chains listed below, sequenced in a study of cytomegalovirus exposure and HLA in healthy donors. The PCR was carried out with 60 Vbeta primers and 13 Jbeta primers. Using immunoSEQ multiplex PCR, the repertoire was profiled, and TCRdb retains in-frame clones only, with some absent. The table records 200,000 to 250,000 clones, around 80% of them present only once. Sequences were obtained from PBMCs. All receptors derive from a man between 18 and 35 years old in good health and CMV-seronegative.

The CDR3 nucleotides are TGTGCCGGGAAGGACAGGCCGGCCGGGGAGCTGTTTTTT. This translates into CAGKDRPAGELFF. The V and J genes are TRBV19 and TRBJ2-2; TRBD1 agrees at 7 bases. Trimming took 11 bases from V and 6 from J; bases not matched to a gene: 9. Germline V lookup: CDR1 LNHDA, CDR2 SQIVND (reference sequence). There are 13 residues in the CDR3.

The chain uses TRBV7-3 and TRBJ2-1, with D tentatively TRBD2 (5 bases). Germline assignment: CDR1 SGHTA and CDR2 FQGTGA. Trimming pared 2 bases from V and 15 bases from J, leaving 11 bases between. This CDR3 has 11 amino acids. The CDR3 coding sequence is TGTGCCAGCAGCTTAGAGGGTAGTCTGTTCTTC. Translation: CASSLEGSLFF.

This chain connects TRBV30 to TRBJ2-2, with D possibly being TRBD1 (6 bases). Per germline, CDR1 GTSNPN and CDR2 SVGIG (reference sequence). V lost 1 base to trimming and J lost 8 bases, with 17 bases between them. This CDR3 is built from 15 residues. The CDR3 sequence: CAWSDIQGSSGELFF. The CDR3 DNA reads TGTGCCTGGAGTGACATACAGGGTAGTTCTGGGGAGCTGTTTTTT.

This clone has just one count. This chain uses TRBV2 with TRBJ1-1; 7 bases are a match to TRBD1. CDR1 and CDR2 from the germline V gene are SNHLY and FYNNEI. The trim removed 6 bases at V and 6 bases at J, leaving 10 bases unmatched. The length of the CDR3 is 14 residues. The chain's CDR3 is CASRSPGGRPEAFF. The CDR3 nucleotides read TGTGCCAGCAGGTCTCCAGGGGGGAGGCCTGAAGCTTTCTTT.

The table lists this clone with a few counts. The chain is built from TRBV5-1 and TRBJ2-1; no clear D. The CDR3 has 14 amino acids. Germline V CDR1 and CDR2: SGHRS, YFSETQ. The V end lost 0 bases, the J end lost 8 bases, and 12 bases lay between the germline ends. The CDR3 DNA reads TGCGCCAGCAGCTTGGGTGGTCCCGAGGATGAGCAGTTCTTC. The encoded protein is CASSLGGPEDEQFF.

The chain uses TRBV9 and TRBJ2-1; TRBD2 is a possible D gene (6 bases). V shed 5 bases and J shed 3 bases, with 15 bases lying between them. This CDR3 is 15 amino acids long. Germline CDR1 and CDR2: SGDLS and YYNGEE. The CDR3 DNA reads TGTGCCAGCAGTGTCGAGGGCGGGATCTACAATGAGCAGTTCTTC. Translated: CASSVEGGIYNEQFF.

V usage is TRBV30 and J usage is TRBJ2-7, with 12 nucleotides matching TRBD2. The germline gives CDR1 GTSNPN, CDR2 SVGIG (reference sequence). J was trimmed by 0 bases and V by 3 bases; bases with no gene match: 3. This CDR3 has 15 residues. CDR3 residues: CAWRPLAGGSYEQYF. The DNA for the CDR3 is TGTGCCTGGAGACCACTAGCGGGAGGCTCCTACGAGCAGTACTTC.

This rearrangement joins TRBV19 to TRBJ2-3, with D possibly being TRBD2 (5 bases). V lost 3 bases and J 0 bases, leaving 7 bases between the germline ends. The CDR3 has 14 amino acids. Germline V gene lookup returns CDR1 LNHDA and CDR2 SQIVND (reference sequence). CDR3 bases: TGTGCCAGTAGTATGACGGGAAGCACAGATACGCAGTATTTT. As protein: CASSMTGSTDTQYF.

J is TRBJ1-1 and V is TRBV6-1; D is possibly TRBD1 (6 bases). Germline V gives CDR1 MNHNS, CDR2 SASEGT. The CDR3 covers 18 residues. V lost 3 bases to trimming and J lost 4 bases, with 24 bases between them. As DNA, the CDR3 is TGTGCCAGCAGTGAGACAGGTACGAGGGGAGTACAGCGCACTGAAGCTTTCTTT. Its translation: CASSETGTRGVQRTEAFF.

The rearrangement links TRBV7-6 to TRBJ2-5; 9 nucleotides line up with TRBD2. J gave up 7 bases and V 5 bases, and 5 bases lay outside the gene matches. CDR3 length equals 13 residues. Germline V lookup: CDR1 SGHVS, CDR2 FNYEAQ. CDR3 sequence (DNA): TGTGCCAGCAGCCAGACTAGCGGTGGGACCCAGTACTTC. Its translation is CASSQTSGGTQYF.

This clone was seen once. The chain uses TRBV19 and TRBJ2-1; weak D call: TRBD2 (6 bases). This CDR3 is built from 15 residues. The germline V gene encodes CDR1 LNHDA and CDR2 SQIVND (reference sequence). V lost 8 bases to trimming and J lost 7 bases, with 21 bases between them. CDR3 region: CASVGLPTRGNEQFF. The CDR3 DNA reads as TGTGCCAGTGTGGGACTGCCTACAAGAGGTAATGAGCAGTTCTTC. Variable domain in full (rest from reference TRBV19 and TRBJ2-1): DGGITQSPKYLFRKEGQNVTLSCEQNLNHDAMYWYRQDPGQGLRLIYYSQIVNDFQKGDIAEGYSVSREKKESFPLTVTSAQKNPTAFYLCASVGLPTRGNEQFFGPGTRLTVL.

This clone is a singleton in its sample. J is TRBJ1-1 and V is TRBV12-2; the table's D call, TRBD1, has no DNA check behind it. TRBV12-2 is tagged as a pseudogene. CDR3 length: 17 amino acids. The CDR3 region is CASRLRTVHLKNTEAFF. Here the CDR3 DNA reads TGTGCAAGTCGCTTACGGACAGTCCACCTAAAGAACACTGAAGCTTTCTTT.

V and J are TRBV19 and TRBJ2-6; the D gene is possibly TRBD1 (6 bases). The CDR3 consists of 17 residues. The germline V and J ends were trimmed by 2 bases and 2 bases, with 13 bases remaining between them. From germline, CDR1 is LNHDA and CDR2 SQIVND (reference sequence). CDR3 region: CASSIPTGRPGANVLTF. In DNA form, the CDR3 reads TGTGCCAGTAGTATACCGACAGGACGGCCTGGGGCCAACGTCCTGACTTTC.

This chain links TRBV7-6 with TRBJ1-3, with a tentative D call TRBD1 (5 bases). The length of the CDR3 is 14 residues. Trimming left V 5 bases short and J 0 bases short, with 8 bases between. The germline V gene encodes CDR1 SGHVS and CDR2 FNYEAQ. In DNA form, the CDR3 reads TGTGCCAGCAGCCCTCAGGGCTCTGGAAACACCATATATTTT. It specifies CASSPQGSGNTIYF.

The chain recombines TRBV5-8 with TRBJ2-7; 10 positions match TRBD1. Germline CDR1 and CDR2: SGHTS and YDEGEE. The ends lost 5 bases at V and 3 bases at J; junction bases unmatched: 11. The CDR3 loop spans 16 amino acids. The CDR3 loop is CASRGRGQGFIYEQYF. The CDR3 region has the DNA TGTGCCAGCAGGGGACGGGGACAGGGGTTTATCTACGAGCAGTACTTC.

This chain uses TRBV10-1 with TRBJ2-7; D is possibly TRBD1 (5 bases). The V gene lost 8 bases and the J gene lost 3 bases, with 14 bases spanning the gap. The CDR3 has 13 residues. Germline-derived CDR1 and CDR2 are WNHNN and SYGVQD (reference sequence). CDR3 amino acids: CASGPGSSYEQYF. DNA of the CDR3: TGCGCCAGCGGCCCAGGGTCCAGCTACGAGCAGTACTTC.

As DNA, the CDR3 is TGTGCCAGCAGCTTAGCTGGGGCGGTCTTCGAGCAGTACTTC. It encodes CASSLAGAVFEQYF. The chain uses TRBV7-6 and TRBJ2-7; D is perhaps TRBD1 (5 bases). Trimming removed 0 bases at V and 6 bases at J, with 12 bases between. Germline V gene lookup returns CDR1 SGHVS and CDR2 FNYEAQ. The CDR3 runs to 14 residues.

This clone was picked up a small number of times. CDR3 loop: CSSGGRDEQYF. The CDR3 DNA is TGTAGTTCTGGCGGGAGGGACGAGCAGTACTTC. This chain uses TRBV19 with TRBJ2-5; 9 bases fit TRBD2. Judging by the DNA end, TRBJ2-7 fits better; the J call may be wrong. CDR1 is LNHDA and CDR2 is SQIVND in the germline V gene (reference sequence). This CDR3 spans 11 amino acids.

Note on this clone: This same CDR3 is encoded by further DNA sequences in the sample. This chain uses TRBV19 with TRBJ1-1; no clear D gene. From germline, CDR1 is LNHDA and CDR2 SQIVND (reference sequence). Trimming stripped 1 base from V and 2 bases from J, with 5 bases between. The CDR3 consists of 13 residues. The CDR3 DNA reads TGTGCCAGTAGTATAGGTGGCAACACTGAAGCTTTCTTT. Its translation is CASSIGGNTEAFF.

The chain combines TRBV2 with TRBJ2-1; 10 nucleotides match TRBD2. The ends lost 3 bases at V and 6 bases at J; junction bases unmatched: 8. In germline, CDR1 is SNHLY, CDR2 FYNNEI. The CDR3 contains 16 residues. CDR3 sequence (DNA): TGTGCCAGCAGTGACCCTAGCGGGAGTTGGCGCAATGAGCAGTTCTTC. It specifies CASSDPSGSWRNEQFF.

The chain employs TRBV7-2 and TRBJ1-2, with TRBD1 matching over 8 bases. CDR1 and CDR2 from the germline V gene are SGHTA and FQGNSA. The CDR3 consists of 14 residues. J was trimmed by 4 bases and V by 5 bases; bases with no gene match: 6. Here the CDR3 reads CASSPDRVLYGYTF. CDR3 DNA sequence: TGTGCCAGCAGCCCGGACAGGGTCCTCTATGGCTACACCTTC.

The chain is built from TRBV4-1 and TRBJ2-7; no clear D gene. Germline V gives CDR1 MGHRA, CDR2 YSYEKL. The CDR3 sequence is 13 residues long. V gave up 4 bases and J gave up 4 bases, with 11 bases separating them. Written as DNA, the CDR3 is TGCGCCAGCAGCCTCCGGGTCGGGTACGAGCAGTACTTC. Translation gives CASSLRVGYEQYF.

The gene calls are TRBV7-8 and TRBJ1-3; D call uncertain. Germline-derived CDR1 and CDR2 are SGHVS and FQNEAQ. This CDR3 region has 13 residues. V was clipped by 5 bases and J by 8 bases, with 13 bases between them. The CDR3 protein is CASSRDNRDTIYF. CDR3 DNA sequence: TGTGCCAGCAGCCGTGACAATAGAGACACCATATATTTT.

This chain links TRBV6-6 with TRBJ2-5; D is perhaps TRBD2 (5 bases). The end of the DNA is better explained by TRBJ2-7, so the J call may be wrong. The CDR3 is 16 amino acids. Germline-derived CDR1 and CDR2 are MNHNY and SVGAGI (reference sequence). The CDR3 DNA is TGTGCCAGCAGTTGGACTTCCTGGCGCGCCTCCTACGAGCAGTACTTC. Translating it yields CASSWTSWRASYEQYF.

This chain uses TRBV5-1 with TRBJ1-1; D is uncertain. Germline V gene data show CDR1 as SGHRS and CDR2 as YFSETQ. V was clipped by 0 bases and J by 3 bases, with 9 bases between them. This CDR3 region has 14 residues. CDR3 region: CASSLGWSDTEAFF. CDR3 sequence (DNA): TGCGCCAGCAGCTTGGGGTGGTCGGACACTGAAGCTTTCTTT.

V is TRBV6-6 and J is TRBJ2-1; 8 nucleotides agree with TRBD2. The germline gives CDR1 MNHNY, CDR2 SVGAGI (reference sequence). J was trimmed by 0 bases and V by 6 bases; bases with no gene match: 4. This CDR3 contains 15 residues. Here the CDR3 DNA reads TGTGCCAGCAGCCCGGGGGGGAGCTCCTACAATGAGCAGTTCTTC. Its translation: CASSPGGSSYNEQFF.

This clone was observed a single time. The chain uses TRBV5-4 and TRBJ2-7; a weak D match, TRBD1 (5 bases). CDR3 size: 11 residues. Per germline, CDR1 SGHNT and CDR2 YYREEE (reference sequence). Trimming shortened V by 5 bases and J by 5 bases, and 8 bases separated the two germline ends. The CDR3 spells CASSRGNEQYF. Written as DNA, the CDR3 is TGTGCCAGCAGTAGGGGCAACGAGCAGTACTTC.

V and J are TRBV4-1 and TRBJ2-6; the match to TRBD1 covers 12 bases. V shed 4 bases and J 4 bases; nucleotides not matched to a gene: 8. In germline, CDR1 is MGHRA, CDR2 YSYEKL. The CDR3 runs to 18 residues. This CDR3 reads CASSLGQGASAGANVLTF. CDR3 nucleotides: TGCGCCAGCAGCCTGGGACAGGGGGCATCGGCCGGGGCCAACGTCCTGACTTTC.

In this sample, this clone turned up once. The chain recombines TRBV27 with TRBJ2-1; 9 positions agree with TRBD2. Germline CDR1 and CDR2: MNHEY and SMNVEV (reference sequence). The CDR3 length is 15 residues. V shed 2 bases and J 3 bases; nucleotides not matched to a gene: 2. CDR3 amino acids: CASSLGSGSYNEQFF. The CDR3 DNA reads TGTGCCAGCAGTTTAGGTAGCGGGAGCTACAATGAGCAGTTCTTC.